This T cell receptor (beta chain) was observed in a study of blood T cell repertoires in COVID-19. Background on the study: Sample material is recorded as cDNA or gDNA derived from T cells, B-cell-depleted T cells, or PBMCs.

Clinical histories supplied by participants themselves formed the basis of cohort assignment. Original processing notes: Nucleated cell number was recorded as an estimate derived from reference gene primer amplification. Sequenced by immunoSEQ multiplex PCR; TCRdb stores in-frame clones only, minus some. V, J and clone size were drawn from that table, and D and trimming were deduced from the DNA. The sample consists of fewer than 200,000 clones, around 80% of them appearing once. The V gene lost 4 bases and the J gene lost 0 bases, with 11 bases spanning the gap. Germline V gene data show CDR1 as SEHNR and CDR2 as FQNEAQ (reference sequence). The CDR3 runs to 15 residues.

This sequence originates from a woman aged 45-59 years in a cohort exposed to, infected with or recovered from COVID-19 (not recorded which). Sequencing input: PBMCs or T cells enriched from blood (not recorded which). V gene TRBV7-9 combines with J gene TRBJ2-3; D remains unclear. The CDR3 sequence is CASSYSLRSTDTQYF. The CDR3 DNA follows: TGTGCCAGCAGCTACTCTCTGAGAAGCACAGATACGCAGTATTTT.